Listed below are T cell receptor beta chains from one sample, sequenced in a study of blood T cell repertoires in COVID-19. Assay used: immunoSEQ multiplex PCR; TCRdb lists only in-frame clones, some missing. The data contain roughly 330,000 clones, 65% to 90% of them seen just once; the ten biggest clones take up roughly 10%. Sequencing was done on a sample of PBMCs or T cells enriched from blood (not recorded which). These receptors were collected from a woman younger than 30 who had recovered from COVID-19. Both conserved end residues are part of each CDR3. The D gene is left open where the match is weak. The size entry is marked missing in some rows and otherwise reads once, few, many or a size class.

d_call	j_call	v_call	clone_size	cdr3_nt	cdr3_aa
TRBD1	TRBJ1-5	TRBV30	once	TGTGCCTGGAGTCTCCGGGACAGGTACAATCAGCCCCAGCATTTT	CAWSLRDRYNQPQHF
NA	TRBJ2-1	TRBV28	few	TGTGCCAGCAGGGGAGAGGGGGGGTATAATGAGCAGTTCTTC	CASRGEGGYNEQFF
NA	TRBJ1-1	TRBV5-5	NA	TGTGCCAGCAGCTTGGTTGAAGGGATCGGGGTTGGGACTGAAGCTTTCTTT	CASSLVEGIGVGTEAFF
NA	TRBJ1-2	TRBV27	NA	TGTGCCAGCTTCCGGGGGGGTGTTGGCTACACCTTC	CASFRGGVGYTF
NA	TRBJ1-5	TRBV12-3/TRBV12-4	NA	TGTGCCAGCAGTTCCCGTCAGTCCCGGGCCCAGCATTTT	CASSSRQSRAQHF
TRBD1	TRBJ1-2	TRBV7-2	NA	TGTGCCAGCAGCTTAGCCGCAGGGGGATCTAACTATGGCTACACCTTC	CASSLAAGGSNYGYTF
NA	TRBJ1-6	TRBV19	NA	TGTGCCAGTAGTTTTAAAACCGGGAGCTCCTATAATTCACCCCTCCACTTT	CASSFKTGSSYNSPLHF
NA	TRBJ1-6	TRBV9	NA	TGTGCCAGCAGCGTAGATATGAGTGATTCACCCCTCCACTTT	CASSVDMSDSPLHF
TRBD1	TRBJ1-2	TRBV12-3/TRBV12-4	NA	TGTGCCAGCGGACGGGACAGGGTGTACACCTTC	CASGRDRVYTF
NA	TRBJ1-2	TRBV30	NA	TGTGCCTGGAGCAGGGGCGGAGGCTACACCTTC	CAWSRGGGYTF
NA	TRBJ1-1	TRBV5-1	NA	TGCGCCAGCAGCCCGGGAGGGGGTAACACTGAAGCTTTCTTT	CASSPGGGNTEAFF
NA	TRBJ1-2	TRBV18	NA	TGTGCCAGCTCACCACCAACAGTCTATGGCTACACCTTC	CASSPPTVYGYTF
NA	TRBJ2-1	TRBV14	NA	TGTGCCAGCAGCCAAGCGGGACTTGACAATGAGCAGTTCTTC	CASSQAGLDNEQFF
TRBD1	TRBJ2-3	TRBV6-1	NA	TGTGCCAGCAGTGGGGAGACAGGGGGCGGCACAGATACGCAGTATTTT	CASSGETGGGTDTQYF
TRBD1	TRBJ2-5	TRBV18	NA	TGTGCCAGCTCACCTGGACAGGGCTACCTGGAGACCCAGTACTTC	CASSPGQGYLETQYF
TRBD2	TRBJ2-5	TRBV9	NA	TGTGCCAGCAGCGTAGCGAGCGGGGCGGGGGAGACCCAGTACTTC	CASSVASGAGETQYF
NA	TRBJ1-5	TRBV7-2	NA	TGTGCCAGCAGCGGTCGGGACTCCACCGGACAGCCCCAGCATTTT	CASSGRDSTGQPQHF
NA	TRBJ1-1	TRBV18	NA	TGTGCCAGCTCACCTATAACCGTGGGAGAATTCACTGAAGCTTTCTTT	CASSPITVGEFTEAFF
TRBD1	TRBJ2-3	TRBV24-1	NA	TGTGCCACCAGTGATCCACAGGGGGACACAGATACGCAGTATTTT	CATSDPQGDTDTQYF
TRBD2	TRBJ2-3	TRBV7-6	NA	TGTGCCAGCAAGGCGGGGGGCACAGATACGCAGTATTTT	CASKAGGTDTQYF
NA	TRBJ1-1	TRBV10-3	NA	TGTGCCATCAGTGAGGTGACAGAGGAGAACACTGAAGCTTTCTTT	CAISEVTEENTEAFF
NA	TRBJ2-1	TRBV18	NA	TGTGCCAGCTCAACAGGGCTGAGCTCCTACAATGAGCAGTTCTTC	CASSTGLSSYNEQFF
NA	TRBJ1-1	TRBV6-5	NA	TGTGCCAGCAGCTACGACGGGTTGGCTTTCTTT	CASSYDGLAFF
NA	TRBJ1-4	TRBV28	NA	TGTGCCAGTAGCCACCCCGCAACTAATGAAAAACTGTTTTTT	CASSHPATNEKLFF
TRBD1	TRBJ2-5	TRBV18	NA	TGTGCCAGCTCACCGCGGACAGGGAGCGAGGAGACCCAGTACTTC	CASSPRTGSEETQYF
NA	TRBJ2-2	TRBV12-3/TRBV12-4	NA	TGTGCCAGCTCCGAGGGCACCGGGGAGCTGTTTTTT	CASSEGTGELFF
TRBD2	TRBJ2-1	TRBV5-5	NA	TGTGCCAGCAGCTTGGTGCCGGGTCGGGGGGGCGGCGATGAGCAGTTCTTC	CASSLVPGRGGGDEQFF
NA	TRBJ1-1	TRBV7-9	NA	TGTGCCAGCAGCTTGGACACTACCACTGAAGCTTTCTTT	CASSLDTTTEAFF
TRBD2	TRBJ2-3	TRBV24-1	NA	TGTGCCACCAGTGATTGGAGGCTAGCGGGAGCAGATACGCAGTATTTT	CATSDWRLAGADTQYF
NA	TRBJ1-2	TRBV5-1	NA	TGCGCCAGCAGCTTAAGACAGCCGGGGGACTATGGCTACACCTTC	CASSLRQPGDYGYTF
NA	TRBJ1-1	TRBV9	NA	TGTGCCTCCGAGCTGCTGAACACTGAAGCTTTCTTT	CASELLNTEAFF
TRBD2	TRBJ2-5	TRBV5-1	NA	TGCGCCAGCAGCTTGATGACTAGCGGGGTTCAAGAGACCCAGTACTTC	CASSLMTSGVQETQYF
TRBD1	TRBJ2-7	TRBV19	NA	TGTGCCAGTAGTACCCCCGGGACAGGGGCTAGCGCCTACGAGCAGTACTTC	CASSTPGTGASAYEQYF